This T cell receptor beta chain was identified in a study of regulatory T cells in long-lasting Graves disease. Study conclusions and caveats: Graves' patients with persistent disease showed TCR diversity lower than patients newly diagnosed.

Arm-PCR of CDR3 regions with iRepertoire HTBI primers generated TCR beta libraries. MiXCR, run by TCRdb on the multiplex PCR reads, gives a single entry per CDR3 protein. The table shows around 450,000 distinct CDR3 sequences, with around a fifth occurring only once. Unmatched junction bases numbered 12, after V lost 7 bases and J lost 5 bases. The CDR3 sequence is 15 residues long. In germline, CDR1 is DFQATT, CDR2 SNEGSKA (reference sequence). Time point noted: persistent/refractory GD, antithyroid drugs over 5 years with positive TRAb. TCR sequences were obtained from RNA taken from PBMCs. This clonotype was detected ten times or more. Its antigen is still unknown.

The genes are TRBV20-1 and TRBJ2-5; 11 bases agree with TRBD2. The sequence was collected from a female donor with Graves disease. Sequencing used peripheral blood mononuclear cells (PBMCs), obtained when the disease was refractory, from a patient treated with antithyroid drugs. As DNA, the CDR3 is TGCAGTGTTCAAACTAGCGGGGGCTCCGGGGAGACCCAGTACTTC. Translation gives CSVQTSGGSGETQYF.